Listed below are T cell receptor beta chains from one sample, sequenced in a study of technical replicates of blood from several donors. Assay used: immunoSEQ multiplex PCR; TCRdb lists only in-frame clones, some missing. The repertoire holds some 13,000 clones, with about 80% as singletons. Sequencing was carried out using PBMCs. Receptors originate from a human donor in good health. CDR3s include the opening cysteine and the closing phenylalanine or tryptophan. The D gene is left open where the match is weak. Clone size appears in some rows only: once, few, many, or a class for an expanded clone.

J: TRBJ2-7; V: TRBV18; D: TRBD1; size: NA; CDR3: CASSPPATGGLYEQYF; DNA: TGTGCCAGCTCACCACCTGCGACAGGGGGCTTGTACGAGCAGTACTTC
J: TRBJ2-3; V: TRBV18; D: TRBD1; size: NA; CDR3: CASSSTGEPDTQYF; DNA: TGTGCCAGCTCATCTACAGGGGAACCAGATACGCAGTATTTT
J: TRBJ1-5; V: TRBV6-1; D: NA; size: NA; CDR3: CASSVDQPQHF; DNA: TGTGCCAGCAGCGTCGATCAGCCCCAGCATTTT
J: TRBJ1-1; V: TRBV27; D: NA; size: once; CDR3: CASSLVVGGRVYRNRNTEAFF; DNA: TGTGCCAGCAGTTTAGTGGTGGGGGGTCGGGTGTACCGTAACAGAAACACTGAAGCTTTCTTT
J: TRBJ2-7; V: TRBV5-1; D: NA; size: NA; CDR3: CASSPDSSYEQYF; DNA: TGCGCCAGCAGCCCGGACAGCTCCTACGAGCAGTACTTC
J: TRBJ1-2; V: TRBV19; D: NA; size: NA; CDR3: CASSTPGGVDYGYTF; DNA: TGTGCCAGTAGTACCCCGGGAGGGGTCGACTATGGCTACACCTTC
J: TRBJ2-5; V: TRBV19; D: NA; size: NA; CDR3: CASSIAKETQYF; DNA: TGTGCCAGTAGTATAGCTAAGGAGACCCAGTACTTC
J: TRBJ2-5; V: TRBV7-9; D: TRBD1; size: NA; CDR3: CASSSNTGTGVETQYF; DNA: TGTGCCAGCAGCTCAAACACCGGGACAGGGGTGGAGACCCAGTACTTC
J: TRBJ2-2; V: TRBV6-4; D: TRBD2; size: NA; CDR3: CASSDGTSTGELFF; DNA: TGTGCCAGCAGTGACGGGACTAGCACCGGGGAGCTGTTTTTT
J: TRBJ1-1; V: TRBV11-2; D: NA; size: NA; CDR3: CASSLRLQGEAFF; DNA: TGTGCCAGCAGCTTAAGGTTGCAGGGTGAAGCTTTCTTT
J: TRBJ2-7; V: TRBV5-1; D: TRBD2; size: few; CDR3: CASGSRGGTYEQYF; DNA: TGCGCCAGCGGATCACGGGGGGGGACCTACGAGCAGTACTTC
J: TRBJ1-5; V: TRBV27; D: TRBD1; size: NA; CDR3: CASSVGPQGDQPQHF; DNA: TGTGCCAGCAGCGTAGGGCCACAGGGGGATCAGCCCCAGCATTTT
J: TRBJ2-7; V: TRBV5-1; D: TRBD1; size: NA; CDR3: CASSTRTGGFGEQYF; DNA: TGCGCCAGCAGCACACGGACAGGGGGCTTTGGCGAGCAGTACTTC
J: TRBJ1-4; V: TRBV2; D: NA; size: NA; CDR3: CASSEHAGSTNEKLFF; DNA: TGTGCCAGCAGTGAACATGCGGGGTCAACTAATGAAAAACTGTTTTTT
J: TRBJ2-2; V: TRBV19; D: TRBD2; size: NA; CDR3: CASARQPTSGNTGELFF; DNA: TGTGCCAGTGCGAGACAGCCAACTAGCGGGAACACCGGGGAGCTGTTTTTT
J: TRBJ1-4; V: TRBV6-5; D: TRBD1; size: NA; CDR3: CASSYGRGRNREKLFF; DNA: TGTGCCAGCAGTTACGGCAGGGGGCGTAATCGGGAAAAACTGTTTTTT
J: TRBJ2-7; V: TRBV19; D: NA; size: few; CDR3: CASSINDLGEQYF; DNA: TGTGCCAGTAGTATAAACGACTTGGGCGAGCAGTACTTC
J: TRBJ2-6; V: TRBV29-1; D: NA; size: NA; CDR3: CSVMEGAGANVLTF; DNA: TGCAGCGTCATGGAGGGAGCTGGGGCCAACGTCCTGACTTTC
J: TRBJ1-5; V: TRBV30; D: NA; size: NA; CDR3: CAWTDRDLYQPQHF; DNA: TGTGCCTGGACCGACCGGGATCTTTATCAGCCCCAGCATTTT
J: TRBJ1-5; V: TRBV27; D: NA; size: few; CDR3: CASSPHNRPQHF; DNA: TGTGCCAGCAGTCCCCACAATCGGCCCCAGCATTTT
J: TRBJ2-1; V: TRBV6-1; D: TRBD1; size: NA; CDR3: CASSRTGDGYNEQFF; DNA: TGTGCCAGCAGTCGAACAGGGGACGGATACAATGAGCAGTTCTTC
J: TRBJ2-7; V: TRBV6-6; D: TRBD1; size: few; CDR3: CASRTGQGVHEQYF; DNA: TGTGCCAGCAGGACCGGACAGGGGGTCCACGAGCAGTACTTC
J: TRBJ2-5; V: TRBV9; D: TRBD2; size: NA; CDR3: CASSVGLADQETQYF; DNA: TGTGCCAGCAGCGTAGGTCTAGCGGATCAAGAGACCCAGTACTTC
J: TRBJ2-3; V: TRBV4-2; D: TRBD2; size: NA; CDR3: CASSRGLAGGGDTQYF; DNA: TGTGCCAGCAGCCGGGGACTAGCGGGAGGGGGGGATACGCAGTATTTT
J: TRBJ1-6; V: TRBV4-2; D: TRBD1; size: NA; CDR3: CASSQATGQGGSPLHF; DNA: TGTGCCAGCAGCCAAGCTACGGGACAGGGTGGTTCACCCCTCCACTTT
J: TRBJ2-1; V: TRBV6-4; D: TRBD2; size: once; CDR3: CASRRTAGGGNEQFF; DNA: TGTGCCAGCAGGCGTACGGCGGGAGGGGGCAATGAGCAGTTCTTC